This T cell receptor beta chain was retrieved from a study of T cell responses to AZD1222 COVID-19 vaccine (dated by TCRdb to the early 2020s). As for the study more broadly: AZD1222 recipients whose second dose came at about 4 weeks and those whose second dose came at about 12 weeks were combined into one group, since spike-specific TCR depth and breadth did not differ between the two schedules. A total of around 240 trial participants underwent TCR sequencing, of whom 207 received two doses of AZD1222 and roughly 25 received two doses of the MenACWY control vaccine. Trial participants were enrolled by age into subgroups of 18-55, 56-69 and 70-plus years, and around 150, 28 and 57 TCR-sequenced participants, respectively, were included in these subgroups. What the study reported, not specific to this receptor: Conclusions about previously exposed vaccinees are limited, since just six AZD1222 recipients were seropositive for SARS-CoV-2 at baseline. Most participants were white British and females outnumbered males, and the authors suggested that clonal diversity may have been underestimated. The whole spike protein was spanned by vaccine-associated CD4 TCRs, and dominant responses were seen in regions 160-218 and 743-854. In the small 56-69-year group, the increase in depth fell short of significance, most likely because of low power. Because no day 14 peak-response samples were available, the repertoires could be characterized only after the peak T cell response. After two AZD1222 doses, both the breadth and the depth of spike-specific TCRs were significantly higher than at day 0 and than in MenACWY recipients. Nearly half of unique spike-specific TCRs reportedly recognized epitopes outside regions mutated in the B.1.351 and B.1.1.7 variants.

Points on this clone: Its antigen target is currently unknown. There are no base qualities to consult, and no much larger clone falls within one base.

At the junction V is shortened by 0 bases and J by 4 bases, with 8 bases in between. As encoded in the germline V gene, CDR1 is SGHRS while CDR2 is YFSETQ. From the cysteine up to the phenylalanine, the CDR3 has a length of 14 residues. Only the CDR3 portion is preserved as DNA: 42 bases, with reading frame beginning at the first base. The CDR3 regions of human TCRbeta chains were analyzed by immunosequencing. Concerning the study's data processing: Repertoire TCRs were checked for matches against a reference library of SARS-CoV-2-specific TCRs that had been generated using the MIRA antigen-specificity platform. Breadth was defined as the fraction of unique TCRs that were SARS-CoV-2-associated. Depth was defined as the fraction of total T cells that were SARS-CoV-2-associated. Using the MIRA data, each spike-specific TCR was mapped to the spike region that the TCR reacts to and placed in a CD4 or CD8 class. Log10-transformed breadth and depth values were compared by one-way ANOVA with Sidak's multiple comparisons tests. As stored in TCRdb, this immuneACCESS dataset retains in-frame rearrangements with V and J assigned. A fraction of the clones does not appear; measured against another copy, unresolved V genes explain less than half of the discrepancy, and the remainder lacks a known reason. That table is the source of V, J and clone size, and D and trimming were worked out from the DNA. This sample has about 130,000 clones in its table, and about 88% of those were observed once. The ten largest account for under 9% of the sample.

The time point label here, explained by the study, means: baseline before first vaccination. Vaccinee samples were obtained from the UK trials COV001 and COV002, which included a single-blind randomized controlled phase 2/3 trial of AZD1222 (ChAdOx1 nCoV-19) in healthy adults. For TCRbeta chain sequencing, PBMC samples from trial participants were taken at day 0 and at day 28 after the second dose. The chain is assembled from TRBV5-1 and TRBJ1-5; tentative D gene TRBD1, with 5 bases matching. The specimen was peripheral blood, collected on day 0 of AZD1222 vaccination. This receptor was obtained from an adult in good health. The CDR3 protein is CASSLGGANQPQHF. The sequenced DNA: TGCGCCAGCAGCTTGGGTGGGGCAAATCAGCCCCAGCATTTT. Full variable domain (CDR3 extended with the reference TRBV5-1 and TRBJ1-5 proteins): KAGVTQTPRYLIKTRGQQVTLSCSPISGHRSVSWYQQTPGQGLQFLFEYFSETQRNKGNFPGRFSGRQFSNSRSEMNVSTLELGDSALYLCASSLGGANQPQHFGDGTRLSIL.